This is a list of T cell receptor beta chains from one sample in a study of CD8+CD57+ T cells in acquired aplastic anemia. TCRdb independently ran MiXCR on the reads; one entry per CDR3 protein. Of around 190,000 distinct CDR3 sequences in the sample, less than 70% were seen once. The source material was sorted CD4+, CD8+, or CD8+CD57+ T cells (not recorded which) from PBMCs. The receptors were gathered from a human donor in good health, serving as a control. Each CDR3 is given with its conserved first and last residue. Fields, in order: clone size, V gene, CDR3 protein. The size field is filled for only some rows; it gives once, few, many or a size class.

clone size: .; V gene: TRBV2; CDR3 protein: CASRWRRTDTQYF
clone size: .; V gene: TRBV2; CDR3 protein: CASSSGERRDYGYTF
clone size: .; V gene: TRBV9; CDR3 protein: CASSQDRRSRKANYGYTF
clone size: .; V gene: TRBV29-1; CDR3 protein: CSVDGARGRNTGELFF
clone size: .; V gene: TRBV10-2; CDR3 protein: CASSEPGQGRNQPQHF
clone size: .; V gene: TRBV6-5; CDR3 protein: CASSSGTANQPQHF
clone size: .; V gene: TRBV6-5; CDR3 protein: CASSRTGGLDGYTF
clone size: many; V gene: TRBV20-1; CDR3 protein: CSASTSGGWETQYF
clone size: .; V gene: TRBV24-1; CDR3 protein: CATSDAGQFDEQYF
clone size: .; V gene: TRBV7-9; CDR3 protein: CASSLDRSGSYNEQFF
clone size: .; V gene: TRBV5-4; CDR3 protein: CASSQDKGAGISHYGHTF
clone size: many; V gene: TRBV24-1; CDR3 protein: CATSDGGTGTYEQYF
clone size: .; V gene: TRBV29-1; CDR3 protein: CSLKRGGTDTQYF
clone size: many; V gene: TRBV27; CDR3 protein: CASSTGGRETQYF
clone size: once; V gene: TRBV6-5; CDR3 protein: CASSPYSIYF
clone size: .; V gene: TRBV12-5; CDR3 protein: CASGNPNQPQHF
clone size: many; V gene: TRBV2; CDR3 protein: CASRGIVGTGVSGANVLTF
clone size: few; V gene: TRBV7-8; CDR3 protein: CASSSTGADYGYTF
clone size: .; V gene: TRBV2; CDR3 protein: CASSSPGQGDQETQYF
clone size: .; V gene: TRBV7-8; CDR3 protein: CASSGATNYGYTF
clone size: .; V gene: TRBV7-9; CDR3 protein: CASTPPGDTREQETQYF
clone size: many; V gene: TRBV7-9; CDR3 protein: CASSSTGQGAETQYF
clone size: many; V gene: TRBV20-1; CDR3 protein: CSAINRGRNTGNQPQHF
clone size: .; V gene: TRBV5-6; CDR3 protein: CASSSTGIVGEVPLHF
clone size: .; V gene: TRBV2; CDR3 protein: CASSRTEGYGYTF
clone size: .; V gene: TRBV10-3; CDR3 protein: CAISTQGATEAFF
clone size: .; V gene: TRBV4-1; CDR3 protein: CASSQDQSGRSPLHF
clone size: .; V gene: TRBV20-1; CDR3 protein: CRALAGVVDTEAFF
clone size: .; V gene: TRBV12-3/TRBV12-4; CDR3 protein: CASSLALAGPLHF
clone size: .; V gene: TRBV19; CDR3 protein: CASWGAVNQPQHF
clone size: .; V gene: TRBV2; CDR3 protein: CAGSESTWGRDEQYF
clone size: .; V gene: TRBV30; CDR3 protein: CAWGVWGNRPQHF
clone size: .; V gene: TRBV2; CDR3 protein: CASTPFGGQTQYF
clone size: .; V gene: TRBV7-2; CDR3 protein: CASSVPRGTGGDGYTF
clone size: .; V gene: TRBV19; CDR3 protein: CASSPRLAGHHYEQYF
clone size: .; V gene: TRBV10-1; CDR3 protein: CASSEPHTDTQYF
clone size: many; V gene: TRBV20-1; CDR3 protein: CSARDLATYSSTDTQYF
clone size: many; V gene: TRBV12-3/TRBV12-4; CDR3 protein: CASSRLAGPSPQYF
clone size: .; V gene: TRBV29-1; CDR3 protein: CSVASGLGSYNEQFF
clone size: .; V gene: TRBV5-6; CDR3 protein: CASSRGLADGGYEQYF
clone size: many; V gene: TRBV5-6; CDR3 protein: CASSLPGGVEAFF
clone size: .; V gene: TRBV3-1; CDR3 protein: CASSLGLWSKGEKLFF
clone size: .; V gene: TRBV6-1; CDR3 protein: CASRRVDTGELFF
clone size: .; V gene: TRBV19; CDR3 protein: CASSIDTPGQGPNTEAFF
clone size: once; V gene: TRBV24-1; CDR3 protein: CATSDLPRQIPFSIYNEQFF
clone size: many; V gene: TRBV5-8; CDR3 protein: CASSRTSASYEQYF